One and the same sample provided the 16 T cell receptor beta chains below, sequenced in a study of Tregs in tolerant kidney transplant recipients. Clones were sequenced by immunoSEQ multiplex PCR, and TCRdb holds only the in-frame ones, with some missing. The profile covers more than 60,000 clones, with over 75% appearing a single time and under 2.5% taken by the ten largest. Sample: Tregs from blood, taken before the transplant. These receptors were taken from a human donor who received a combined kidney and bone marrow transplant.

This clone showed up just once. This CDR3 reads CASGWYTEAFF. The CDR3 nucleotides read TGCGCCAGCGGGTGGTACACTGAAGCTTTCTTT. The chain joins TRBV10-2 to TRBJ1-1, with D hard to call. The V gene's germline CDR1 is WSHSY and CDR2 SAAADI. V lost 8 bases to trimming and J lost 3 bases, with 7 bases between them. The CDR3 consists of 11 residues.

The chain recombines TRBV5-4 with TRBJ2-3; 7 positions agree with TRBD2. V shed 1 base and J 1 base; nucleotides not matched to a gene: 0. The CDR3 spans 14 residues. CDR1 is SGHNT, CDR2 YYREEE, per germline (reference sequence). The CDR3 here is CASSLTSGTDTQYF. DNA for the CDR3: TGTGCCAGCAGCTTGACTAGCGGCACAGATACGCAGTATTTT.

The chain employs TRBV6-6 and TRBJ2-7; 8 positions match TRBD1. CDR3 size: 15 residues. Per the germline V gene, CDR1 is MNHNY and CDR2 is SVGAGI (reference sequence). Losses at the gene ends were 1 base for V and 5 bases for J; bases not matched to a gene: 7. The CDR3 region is CASSYWGRGLNEQYF. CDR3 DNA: TGTGCCAGCAGTTACTGGGGCAGGGGGCTTAACGAGCAGTACTTC.

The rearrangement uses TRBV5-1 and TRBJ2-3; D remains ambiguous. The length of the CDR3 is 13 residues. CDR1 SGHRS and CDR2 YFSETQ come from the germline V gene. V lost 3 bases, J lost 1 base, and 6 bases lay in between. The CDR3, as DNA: TGCGCCAGCAGCTCCGGCGGCACAGATACGCAGTATTTT. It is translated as CASSSGGTDTQYF.

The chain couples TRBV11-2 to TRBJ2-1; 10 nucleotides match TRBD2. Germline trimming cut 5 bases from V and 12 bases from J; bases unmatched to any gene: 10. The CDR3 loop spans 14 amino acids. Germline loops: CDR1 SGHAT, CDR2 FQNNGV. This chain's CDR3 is CASSPVLAGSGQFF. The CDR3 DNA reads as TGTGCCAGCAGCCCAGTACTAGCGGGGTCGGGGCAGTTCTTC.

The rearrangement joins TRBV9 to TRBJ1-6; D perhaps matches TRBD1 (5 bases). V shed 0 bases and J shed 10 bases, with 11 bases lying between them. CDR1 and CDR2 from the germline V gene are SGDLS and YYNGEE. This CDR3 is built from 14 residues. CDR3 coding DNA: TGTGCCAGCAGCGTAGGGCAGGGAGGATCACCCCTCCACTTT. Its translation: CASSVGQGGSPLHF.

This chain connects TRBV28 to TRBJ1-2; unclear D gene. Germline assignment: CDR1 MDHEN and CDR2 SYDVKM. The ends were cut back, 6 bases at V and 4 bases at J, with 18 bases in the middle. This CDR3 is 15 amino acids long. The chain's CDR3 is CASRRQLGGIYGYTF. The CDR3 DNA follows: TGTGCCAGCAGGCGCCAACTCGGAGGTATCTATGGCTACACCTTC.

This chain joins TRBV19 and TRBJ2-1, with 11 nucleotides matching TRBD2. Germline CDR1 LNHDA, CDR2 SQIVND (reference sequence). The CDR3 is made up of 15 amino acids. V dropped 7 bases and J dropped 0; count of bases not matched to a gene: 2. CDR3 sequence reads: CASTLAGASYNEQFF. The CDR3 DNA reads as TGTGCCAGTACACTAGCGGGGGCCTCCTACAATGAGCAGTTCTTC.

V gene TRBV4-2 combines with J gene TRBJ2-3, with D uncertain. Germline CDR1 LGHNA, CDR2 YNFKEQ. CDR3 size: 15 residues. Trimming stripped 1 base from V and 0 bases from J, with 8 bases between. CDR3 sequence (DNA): TGTGCCAGCAGCCAAGGGCACGTTAGCACAGATACGCAGTATTTT. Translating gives CASSQGHVSTDTQYF.

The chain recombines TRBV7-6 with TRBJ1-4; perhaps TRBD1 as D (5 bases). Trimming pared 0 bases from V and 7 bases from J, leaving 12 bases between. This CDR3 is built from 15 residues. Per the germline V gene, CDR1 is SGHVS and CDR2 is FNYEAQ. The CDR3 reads CASSLAGGVAEKLFF. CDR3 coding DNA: TGTGCCAGCAGCTTAGCGGGGGGGGTGGCTGAAAAACTGTTTTTT.

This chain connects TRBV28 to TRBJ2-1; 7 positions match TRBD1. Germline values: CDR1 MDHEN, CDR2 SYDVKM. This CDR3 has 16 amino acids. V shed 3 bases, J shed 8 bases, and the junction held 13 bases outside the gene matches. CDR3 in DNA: TGTGCCAGCAGTTTCTCCCCCCTCAGCCAGGGGGATGAGCAGTTCTTC. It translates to CASSFSPLSQGDEQFF.

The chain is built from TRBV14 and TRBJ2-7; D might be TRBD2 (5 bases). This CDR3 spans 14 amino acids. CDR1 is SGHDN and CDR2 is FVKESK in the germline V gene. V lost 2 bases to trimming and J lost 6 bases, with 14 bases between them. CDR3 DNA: TGTGCCAGCAGCCAAAGACCCGGGGTTACCGAGCAGTACTTC. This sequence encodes CASSQRPGVTEQYF. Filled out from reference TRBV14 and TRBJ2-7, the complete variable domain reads EAGVTQFPSHSVIEKGQTVTLRCDPISGHDNLYWYRRVMGKEIKFLLHFVKESKQDESGMPNNRFLAERTGGTYSTLKVQPAELEDSGVYFCASSQRPGVTEQYFGPGTRLTVT.

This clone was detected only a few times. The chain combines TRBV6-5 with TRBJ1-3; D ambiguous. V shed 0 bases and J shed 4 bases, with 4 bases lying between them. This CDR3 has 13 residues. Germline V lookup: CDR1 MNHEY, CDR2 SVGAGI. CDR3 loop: CASSYSDGNTIYF. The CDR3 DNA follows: TGTGCCAGCAGTTACTCCGACGGAAACACCATATATTTT.

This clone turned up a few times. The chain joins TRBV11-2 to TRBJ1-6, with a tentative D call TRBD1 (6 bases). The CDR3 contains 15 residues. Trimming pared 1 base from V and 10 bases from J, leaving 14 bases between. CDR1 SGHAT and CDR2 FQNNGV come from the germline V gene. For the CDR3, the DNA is TGTGCCAGCAGCTTAGGGCAGGGGACGGACTCACCCCTCCACTTT. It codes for CASSLGQGTDSPLHF.

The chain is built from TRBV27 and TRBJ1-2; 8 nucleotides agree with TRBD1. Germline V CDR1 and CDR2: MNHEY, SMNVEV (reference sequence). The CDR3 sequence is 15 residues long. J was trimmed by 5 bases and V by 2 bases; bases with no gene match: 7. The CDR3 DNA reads TGTGCCAGCAGTTTAAGTGGCAGGGGGCATTATGGCTACACCTTC. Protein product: CASSLSGRGHYGYTF.

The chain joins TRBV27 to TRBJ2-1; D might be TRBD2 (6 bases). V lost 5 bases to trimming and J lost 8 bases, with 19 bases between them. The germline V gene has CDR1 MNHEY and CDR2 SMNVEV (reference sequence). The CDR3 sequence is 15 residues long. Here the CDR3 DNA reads TGTGCCAGCAGTATGGCGGGGCAAAGCGGGTATGAGCAGTTCTTC. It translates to CASSMAGQSGYEQFF.